The subject of this entry is one TCR beta chain. The antigen remains unidentified. The sample belongs to a study of T cell responses to AZD1222 COVID-19 vaccine. Findings and limits, study-wide: Spike-wide vaccine-associated CD4 TCRs dominated at 160-218 and 743-854. The study reported that nearly half of spike-specific TCRs target unmutated variant regions.

Assay used: immunoSEQ multiplex PCR; TCRdb lists only in-frame clones, some missing. The sample includes more than 85,000 clones, roughly nine tenths of them seen just once. Germline CDR1 LNHNV, CDR2 YYDKDF (reference sequence). Trimming left V 2 bases short and J 7 bases short, with 11 bases between. This CDR3 has 13 residues. The TCR was taken from an adult in good health. This sequence joins TRBV15 and TRBJ1-2; TRBD1 might be the D (6 bases). Sequencing was performed on peripheral blood, taken on day 0 of AZD1222 vaccination. CDR3 sequence reads: CATSRRGAGGYTF. DNA for the CDR3: TGTGCCACCAGCAGAAGGGGGGCCGGTGGCTACACCTTC. The full variable domain, completed using reference TRBV15 and TRBJ1-2, is DAMVIQNPRYQVTQFGKPVTLSCSQTLNHNVMYWYQQKSSQAPKLLFHYYDKDFNNEADTPDNFQSRRPNTSFCFLDIRSPGLGDTAMYLCATSRRGAGGYTFGSGTRLTVV.